Each of the 28 T cell receptor beta chains below was sequenced from the same sample in a study of T cell repertoires in cytomegalovirus infection. TCRdb re-called the reads with MiXCR, one entry per CDR3 protein. This sample has a few hundred thousand distinct CDR3 sequences, with 15% to 20% found just once. Sequencing was done on a sample of PBMCs. All receptors derive from a human donor in good health (CMV status not recorded). Some clones in this sample may be carry-over from other donors' samples.

This clonotype came up a few times. The rearrangement joins TRBV5-1 to TRBJ1-3, with a weak D call TRBD1 (5 bases). CDR1 SGHRS and CDR2 YFSETQ come from the germline V gene. Trimming left V 1 base short and J 2 bases short, with 19 bases between. The CDR3 is made up of 18 amino acids. Here the CDR3 reads CASSLPRGATGAGNTIYF. CDR3 nucleotides: TGCGCCAGCAGCTTGCCGCGCGGGGCGACCGGGGCTGGAAACACCATATATTTT. Filled out from reference TRBV5-1 and TRBJ1-3, the complete variable domain reads KAGVTQTPRYLIKTRGQQVTLSCSPISGHRSVSWYQQTPGQGLQFLFEYFSETQRNKGNFPGRFSGRQFSNSRSEMNVSTLELGDSALYLCASSLPRGATGAGNTIYFGEGSWLTVV.

This clonotype has only a few counts. V gene TRBV25-1 combines with J gene TRBJ2-3; 10 nucleotides match TRBD2. The CDR3 is 14 amino acids. Germline CDR1 reads MGHDK; CDR2 reads SYGVNS. With V trimmed by 6 bases and J by 6 bases, 6 bases remained unmatched. DNA for the CDR3: TGTGCCAGCAGCTTAGCGGGGGGTAGGGATACGCAGTATTTT. It codes for CASSLAGGRDTQYF.

Note on this clonotype: Given a much more abundant clone one base away, this may be a read error. The V call is TRBV7-2, the J call TRBJ1-2, with 7 bases that match TRBD1. The CDR3 length is 13 residues. Germline loops: CDR1 SGHTA, CDR2 FQGNSA. The V gene end was trimmed by 3 bases and the J gene end by 8 bases; junction bases not matched to a gene: 6. CDR3 in DNA: TGTGCCAGCAGCTTCGACAGGGCGCAGGGCTACACCTTC. Its protein is CASSFDRAQGYTF.

This clonotype was counted at least ten times. J is TRBJ1-6 and V is TRBV7-9; D call uncertain. The ends were cut back, 1 base at V and 10 bases at J, with 11 bases in the middle. Germline values: CDR1 SEHNR, CDR2 FQNEAQ (reference sequence). The CDR3 contains 14 residues. CDR3 loop: CASSLEGLMSPLHF. The CDR3, as DNA: TGTGCCAGCAGCTTAGAGGGATTAATGTCACCCCTCCACTTT.

This clonotype was recorded many times. The gene calls are TRBV7-8 and TRBJ2-2; 8 nucleotides match TRBD1. The CDR3 is 15 residues long. The V and J ends lost 5 bases and 6 bases, in that order; junction bases with no gene match: 8. Looked up from germline, CDR1 is SGHVS and CDR2 is FQNEAQ. The CDR3 region has the DNA TGTGCCAGCAGCACTCGAGACAGGGGTGCCGGGGAGCTGTTTTTT. This gives the protein CASSTRDRGAGELFF.

The rearrangement links TRBV20-1 to TRBJ2-2; a possible D gene is TRBD1 (6 bases). CDR1 is DFQATT and CDR2 is SNEGSKA in the germline V gene (reference sequence). This CDR3 region has 14 residues. The ends were cut back, 5 bases at V and 6 bases at J, with 16 bases in the middle. CDR3 region: CSAPGDLLPGELFF. The DNA for the CDR3 is TGCAGTGCTCCAGGGGACCTGCTCCCCGGGGAGCTGTTTTTT.

This clonotype was recorded at least ten times. The V call is TRBV7-6, the J call TRBJ1-1; D gene uncertain. Germline loops: CDR1 SGHVS, CDR2 FNYEAQ. The V gene lost 2 bases and the J gene lost 1 base, with 2 bases spanning the gap. The CDR3 extends over 12 amino acids. The CDR3 spells CASSLKNTEAFF. CDR3 DNA: TGTGCCAGCAGCTTAAAGAACACTGAAGCTTTCTTT. The full variable domain, with the rest looked up from reference TRBV7-6 and TRBJ1-1, is GAGVSQSPRYKVTKRGQDVALRCDPISGHVSLYWYRQALGQGPEFLTYFNYEAQQDKSGLPNDRFSAERPEGSISTLTIQRTEQRDSAMYRCASSLKNTEAFFGQGTRLTVV.

The rearrangement uses TRBV19 and TRBJ2-7, with D perhaps matching TRBD1 (5 bases). V dropped 5 bases and J dropped 3 bases, with 14 bases sitting between them. This CDR3 is built from 14 residues. Germline loops: CDR1 LNHDA, CDR2 SQIVND (reference sequence). DNA of the CDR3: TGTGCCAGTAGTCGCGACGCTCAGGGCTACGAGCAGTACTTC. Its protein is CASSRDAQGYEQYF.

The chain employs TRBV4-2 and TRBJ2-7; D remains ambiguous. This CDR3 spans 13 amino acids. CDR1 is LGHNA, CDR2 YNFKEQ, per germline. The V and J ends lost 0 bases and 3 bases respectively, with 6 bases between them. CDR3 loop: CASSQDRLYEQYF. The CDR3 DNA is TGTGCCAGCAGCCAAGATCGGCTCTACGAGCAGTACTTC.

This clonotype was seen ten or more times. The CDR3 sequence is CASSSLYRALYEQYF. CDR3 nucleotide sequence: TGTGCCAGCAGTTCGCTGTATCGAGCGCTCTACGAGCAGTACTTC. The chain combines TRBV28 with TRBJ2-7; no definite D call. The CDR3 runs 15 residues. The germline gives CDR1 MDHEN, CDR2 SYDVKM. V dropped 4 bases and J dropped 3 bases, with 16 bases sitting between them.

This clonotype was found a few times. This chain connects TRBV6-6 to TRBJ2-7, with 9 bases identical to TRBD2. The CDR3 is 13 amino acids. V dropped 8 bases and J dropped 7; count of bases not matched to a gene: 9. Germline CDR1 MNHNY, CDR2 SVGAGI (reference sequence). The CDR3 here is CASRPGLAPEQYF. Written as DNA, the CDR3 is TGTGCCAGCCGTCCGGGACTAGCACCTGAGCAGTACTTC.

Turning to this clonotype: A much more abundant neighbour one base away suggests this may be a read error. This chain connects TRBV2 to TRBJ2-7; D tentatively fits TRBD1 or TRBD2 (5 bases each). From germline, CDR1 is SNHLY and CDR2 FYNNEI. Trimming removed 6 bases at V and 2 bases at J, with 11 bases between. CDR3 length: 13 amino acids. The CDR3 DNA follows: TGTGCCAGCAGCGGGACGGAGCCCTACGAGCAGTACTTC. This encodes CASSGTEPYEQYF.

This chain links TRBV2 with TRBJ2-5, with 12 bases identical to TRBD1. The length of the CDR3 is 16 residues. Trimming removed 8 bases from V and 4 bases from J; junction bases left unmatched: 11. The germline V gene has CDR1 SNHLY and CDR2 FYNNEI. DNA for the CDR3: TGTGCCAGCCGTGGGGCGGGACAGGGGGCTGGAGAGACCCAGTACTTC. Translation gives CASRGAGQGAGETQYF.

The rearrangement joins TRBV7-2 to TRBJ2-3; 10 bases are a match to TRBD2. CDR1 SGHTA and CDR2 FQGNSA come from the germline V gene. The CDR3 extends over 18 amino acids. Losses at the gene ends were 2 bases for V and 2 bases for J; bases not matched to a gene: 10. CDR3 region: CASSLSASGGLSTDTQYF. CDR3 DNA: TGTGCCAGCAGCTTATCGGCTAGCGGGGGTCTCTCCACAGATACGCAGTATTTT. The full variable domain, its missing parts supplied by reference TRBV7-2 and TRBJ2-3, is GAGVSQSPSNKVTEKGKDVELRCDPISGHTALYWYRQSLGQGLEFLIYFQGNSAPDKSGLPSDRFSAERTGGSVSTLTIQRTQQEDSAVYLCASSLSASGGLSTDTQYFGPGTRLTVL.

Ten or more counts support this clonotype. The rearrangement joins TRBV6-6 to TRBJ1-1; 10 bases fit TRBD1. This CDR3 is built from 14 residues. J was trimmed by 5 bases and V by 4 bases; bases with no gene match: 4. Germline loops: CDR1 MNHNY, CDR2 SVGAGI (reference sequence). The CDR3 loop is CASSSGQGGTEAFF. CDR3 in DNA: TGTGCCAGCAGTTCCGGACAGGGGGGTACTGAAGCTTTCTTT.

In its sample, this clonotype was seen a few times. The gene calls are TRBV27 and TRBJ2-5; TRBD1 agrees at 9 bases. The germline CDR1 and CDR2 sequences are MNHEY and SMNVEV (reference sequence). The CDR3 loop spans 14 amino acids. V lost 8 bases to trimming and J lost 5 bases; unmatched junction nucleotides: 9. CDR3 sequence (DNA): TGTGCCAGCGGATCACAGGGGGCAGAGGAGACCCAGTACTTC. Translating gives CASGSQGAEETQYF.

This clonotype was counted ten times or more. CDR3 sequence reads: CATSDLPRSSGVLGTQYF. DNA of the CDR3: TGTGCCACCAGTGATTTGCCCCGAAGTAGCGGGGTTCTTGGTACGCAGTATTTT. The V call is TRBV24-1, the J call TRBJ2-3, with 8 bases that match TRBD2. The CDR3 is 18 residues long. Germline CDR1 and CDR2: KGHDR and SFDVKD. With 0 bases clipped from V and 8 bases from J, the junction kept 15 bases outside the gene matches.

This clonotype showed up many times. The chain is built from TRBV7-2 and TRBJ2-3; 9 bases are a match to TRBD2. The germline V gene encodes CDR1 SGHTA and CDR2 FQGNSA. There are 16 residues in the CDR3. V shed 5 bases, J shed 6 bases, and the junction held 12 bases outside the gene matches. The CDR3 loop is CASSPPGLASGDTQYF. CDR3 coding DNA: TGTGCCAGCAGCCCGCCGGGACTAGCTTCTGGGGATACGCAGTATTTT. Filled out from reference TRBV7-2 and TRBJ2-3, the complete variable domain reads GAGVSQSPSNKVTEKGKDVELRCDPISGHTALYWYRQSLGQGLEFLIYFQGNSAPDKSGLPSDRFSAERTGGSVSTLTIQRTQQEDSAVYLCASSPPGLASGDTQYFGPGTRLTVL.

This clonotype was seen repeatedly, ten times or more. The chain couples TRBV7-2 to TRBJ1-2; D ambiguous. Germline V gene lookup returns CDR1 SGHTA and CDR2 FQGNSA. V shed 5 bases and J shed 8 bases, with 15 bases lying between them. This CDR3 has 13 amino acids. CDR3 nucleotides: TGTGCCAGCAGCCCCAGGACGGGAGGGGGCTACACCTTC. Translation: CASSPRTGGGYTF.

There are many counts of this clonotype. This chain links TRBV7-2 with TRBJ2-7, with 7 nucleotides matching TRBD2. V was pared by 6 bases and J by 3 bases, with 8 bases of the junction left unmatched. This CDR3 is 14 amino acids long. Germline V gene lookup returns CDR1 SGHTA and CDR2 FQGNSA. CDR3 region: CASSLTGTIYEQYF. CDR3 sequence (DNA): TGTGCCAGCAGTCTGACTGGGACTATCTACGAGCAGTACTTC. Variable domain in full (rest from reference TRBV7-2 and TRBJ2-7): GAGVSQSPSNKVTEKGKDVELRCDPISGHTALYWYRQSLGQGLEFLIYFQGNSAPDKSGLPSDRFSAERTGGSVSTLTIQRTQQEDSAVYLCASSLTGTIYEQYFGPGTRLTVT.

This clonotype was detected many times. This chain joins TRBV20-1 and TRBJ2-7; 10 nucleotides line up with TRBD2. Germline V gene data show CDR1 as DFQATT and CDR2 as SNEGSKA (reference sequence). This CDR3 has 13 amino acids. V lost 6 bases to trimming and J lost 4 bases; unmatched junction nucleotides: 6. Here the CDR3 reads CSAESGGVYEQYF. CDR3 in DNA: TGCAGTGCGGAAAGCGGGGGGGTATACGAGCAGTACTTC.

CDR3 nucleotides: TGTGCCAGCAGCCACCGGGACGGAAATCAGCCCCAGCATTTT. As protein: CASSHRDGNQPQHF. The chain joins TRBV12-3 or TRBV12-4 to TRBJ1-5; perhaps TRBD1 as D (5 bases). Deletions cut 6 bases from V and 4 bases from J, with 13 bases between. The CDR3 has 14 amino acids.

The chain recombines TRBV29-1 with TRBJ1-1; D not resolved. Germline V gene lookup returns CDR1 SQVTM and CDR2 ANQGSEA. V lost 4 bases, J lost 0 bases, and 9 bases lay in between. The CDR3 loop spans 13 amino acids. CDR3 residues: CSVGRVMNTEAFF. CDR3 in DNA: TGCAGCGTTGGGAGGGTAATGAACACTGAAGCTTTCTTT.

The chain carries TRBV5-6 and TRBJ2-7; D remains unclear. The V end lost 2 bases, the J end lost 3 bases, and 9 bases lay between the germline ends. The CDR3 is 13 residues long. CDR1 and CDR2 (germline): SGHDT, YYEEEE. The CDR3 DNA reads TGTGCCAGCAGCTTTGAACAGCGCTACGAGCAGTACTTC. This translates into CASSFEQRYEQYF.

The chain has TRBV19 and TRBJ2-5, with D tentatively TRBD2 (7 bases). The V end lost 7 bases, the J end lost 1 base, and 16 bases lay between the germline ends. There are 15 residues in the CDR3. Germline V CDR1 and CDR2: LNHDA, SQIVND (reference sequence). CDR3 region: CASNLGGGPQETQYF. CDR3 in DNA: TGTGCCAGTAATCTAGGGGGGGGACCCCAAGAGACCCAGTACTTC.

This clonotype appeared a few times. V usage is TRBV3-1 and J usage is TRBJ2-1, with 12 bases that match TRBD2. V was clipped by 1 base and J by 8 bases; unmatched bases: 3. CDR1 and CDR2 (germline): LGHDT, YNNKEL (reference sequence). CDR3 length: 15 amino acids. The CDR3 reads CASSQASGGADEQFF. CDR3 nucleotides: TGTGCCAGCAGCCAAGCTAGCGGGGGGGCAGATGAGCAGTTCTTC.

V gene TRBV25-1 combines with J gene TRBJ2-1; D is unclear. V lost 4 bases and J 4 bases, leaving 8 bases between the germline ends. Germline V gene sequence: CDR1 MGHDK, CDR2 SYGVNS. There are 13 residues in the CDR3. The CDR3 here is CASSGRYYNEQFF. CDR3 nucleotide sequence: TGTGCCAGCAGTGGCCGGTATTACAATGAGCAGTTCTTC.

The gene calls are TRBV27 and TRBJ1-3, with D maybe TRBD1 (6 bases). The CDR3 consists of 13 residues. Germline V gene sequence: CDR1 MNHEY, CDR2 SMNVEV (reference sequence). Trimming took 5 bases from V and 8 from J, leaving 13 bases between them. In DNA form, the CDR3 reads TGTGCCAGCAGTGGACAGTCCCGAGACACCATATATTTT. This sequence encodes CASSGQSRDTIYF.